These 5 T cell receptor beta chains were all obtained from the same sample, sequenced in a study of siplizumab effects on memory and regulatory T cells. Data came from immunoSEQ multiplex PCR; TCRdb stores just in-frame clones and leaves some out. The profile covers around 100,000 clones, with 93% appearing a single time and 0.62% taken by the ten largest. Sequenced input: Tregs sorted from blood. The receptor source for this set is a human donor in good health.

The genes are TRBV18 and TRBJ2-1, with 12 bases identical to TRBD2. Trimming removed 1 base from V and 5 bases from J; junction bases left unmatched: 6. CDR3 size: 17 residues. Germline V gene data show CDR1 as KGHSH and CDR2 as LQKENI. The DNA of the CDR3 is TGTGCCAGCTCACCACTCGGGACTAGCGGGTCCAACAATGAGCAGTTCTTC. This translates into CASSPLGTSGSNNEQFF.

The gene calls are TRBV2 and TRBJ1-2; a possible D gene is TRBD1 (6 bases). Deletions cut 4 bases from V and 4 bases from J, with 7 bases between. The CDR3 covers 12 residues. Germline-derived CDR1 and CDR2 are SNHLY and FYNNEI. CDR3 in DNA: TGTGCCAGCAGTGGGACAGTCTATGGCTACACCTTC. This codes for CASSGTVYGYTF.

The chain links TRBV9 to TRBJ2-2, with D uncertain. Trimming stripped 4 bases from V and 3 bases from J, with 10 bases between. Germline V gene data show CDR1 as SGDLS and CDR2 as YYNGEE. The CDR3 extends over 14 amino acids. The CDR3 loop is CASSSPADTGELFF. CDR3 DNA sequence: TGTGCCAGCAGCTCGCCCGCGGACACCGGGGAGCTGTTTTTT.

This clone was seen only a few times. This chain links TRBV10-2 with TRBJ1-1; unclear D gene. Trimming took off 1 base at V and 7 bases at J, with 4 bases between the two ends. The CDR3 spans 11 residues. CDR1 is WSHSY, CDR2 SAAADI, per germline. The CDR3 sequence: CASSELSEAFF. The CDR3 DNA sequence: TGCGCCAGCAGTGAGTTGAGTGAAGCTTTCTTT.

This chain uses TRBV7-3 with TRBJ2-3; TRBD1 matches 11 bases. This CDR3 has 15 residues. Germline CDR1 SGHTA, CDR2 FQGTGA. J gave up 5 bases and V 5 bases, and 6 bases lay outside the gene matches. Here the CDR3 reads CASSQGTGGLDTQYF. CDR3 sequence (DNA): TGTGCCAGCAGCCAAGGGACAGGGGGATTAGATACGCAGTATTTT.